Listed below are T cell receptor beta chains from one sample, sequenced in a study of shared clonotypes between healthy human individuals. Using immunoSEQ multiplex PCR, the repertoire was profiled, and TCRdb retains in-frame clones only, with some absent. The sample carries some 2.1 million clones, roughly 94% recorded once. Sequencing used naive CD8+ T cells sorted from blood. Receptor source: a man between 18 and 35 years old in good health. The CDR3 runs from the conserved cysteine through the conserved F or W. Each record gives: D gene, V gene, clone size, J gene, CDR3 DNA, CDR3 protein. The D gene is left open where the match is weak. Only part of the rows carry a size: once, few, many, or a class if the clone is expanded.

d_call: -
v_call: TRBV19
clone_size: -
j_call: TRBJ1-2
cdr3_nt: TGTGCCAGTGGGTCCTATGGCTACACCTTC
cdr3_aa: CASGSYGYTF

d_call: -
v_call: TRBV4-1
clone_size: once
j_call: TRBJ1-3
cdr3_nt: TGCGCCAGCAGCCAAGACCGTATACCTGGAAACACCATATATTTT
cdr3_aa: CASSQDRIPGNTIYF

d_call: -
v_call: TRBV4-2
clone_size: -
j_call: TRBJ2-3
cdr3_nt: TGTGCCAGCAGCTGGACAACTGCAGATACGCAGTATTTT
cdr3_aa: CASSWTTADTQYF

d_call: -
v_call: TRBV5-6
clone_size: -
j_call: TRBJ2-7
cdr3_nt: TGTGCCAGCAGCTTGGATGGGGGCCCGAAGGGTGCCTACGAGCAGTACTTC
cdr3_aa: CASSLDGGPKGAYEQYF

d_call: -
v_call: TRBV27
clone_size: -
j_call: TRBJ1-2
cdr3_nt: TGTGCCAGCAGTTTATCCCGGGGTATTGACTATGGCTACACCTTC
cdr3_aa: CASSLSRGIDYGYTF

d_call: -
v_call: TRBV15
clone_size: -
j_call: TRBJ2-6
cdr3_nt: TGTGCCACCAGCAGAGAGGATGAAGGGGCCAACGTCCTGACTTTC
cdr3_aa: CATSREDEGANVLTF

d_call: -
v_call: TRBV6-5
clone_size: once
j_call: TRBJ1-1
cdr3_nt: TGTGCCAGCAGTTTGAGGGGTACCACTGAAGCTTTCTTT
cdr3_aa: CASSLRGTTEAFF

d_call: -
v_call: TRBV7-9
clone_size: -
j_call: TRBJ2-5
cdr3_nt: TGTGCCAGCACCCCCGTTGCTCAAGAGACCCAGTACTTC
cdr3_aa: CASTPVAQETQYF

d_call: -
v_call: TRBV18
clone_size: once
j_call: TRBJ2-3
cdr3_nt: TGTGCCAGCTCACCACCGCAGGGGACCTACACAGATACGCAGTATTTT
cdr3_aa: CASSPPQGTYTDTQYF

d_call: TRBD2
v_call: TRBV7-6
clone_size: -
j_call: TRBJ2-7
cdr3_nt: TGTGCCAGCAGCTCTCTAGCGGGGGGCATTTACGAGCAGTACTTC
cdr3_aa: CASSSLAGGIYEQYF

d_call: -
v_call: TRBV10-2
clone_size: -
j_call: TRBJ2-7
cdr3_nt: TGCGCCAGCACCAGCGGTGGCTCCGGAGAGCAGTACTTC
cdr3_aa: CASTSGGSGEQYF

d_call: -
v_call: TRBV7-8
clone_size: -
j_call: TRBJ1-3
cdr3_nt: TGTGCCAGCAGCCCCCCTATGATCTCTGGAAACACCATATATTTT
cdr3_aa: CASSPPMISGNTIYF

d_call: -
v_call: TRBV11-3
clone_size: -
j_call: TRBJ2-7
cdr3_nt: TGTGCCAGCAGCCCTGGCCGGGACGGAGTATACGAGCAGTACTTC
cdr3_aa: CASSPGRDGVYEQYF

d_call: -
v_call: TRBV18
clone_size: -
j_call: TRBJ2-7
cdr3_nt: TGTGCCAGCTCTCCCACAGAAACCTACGAGCAGTACTTC
cdr3_aa: CASSPTETYEQYF

d_call: -
v_call: TRBV6-1
clone_size: -
j_call: TRBJ1-4
cdr3_nt: TGTGCCAGCAGTGAACCAGGGGATGCTAATGAAAAACTGTTTTTT
cdr3_aa: CASSEPGDANEKLFF

d_call: TRBD1
v_call: TRBV7-9
clone_size: once
j_call: TRBJ1-4
cdr3_nt: TGTGCCAGCAGGTCGACAGGGGCGGAAACTAATGAAAAACTGTTTTTT
cdr3_aa: CASRSTGAETNEKLFF

d_call: TRBD1
v_call: TRBV25-1
clone_size: -
j_call: TRBJ2-2
cdr3_nt: TGTGCCACCAAACGGGGACAGGGGGTGGCCGGGGAGCTGTTTTTT
cdr3_aa: CATKRGQGVAGELFF

d_call: -
v_call: TRBV4-1
clone_size: -
j_call: TRBJ1-2
cdr3_nt: TGCGCCAGCAGCGACGGCCGCTATGGCTACACCTTC
cdr3_aa: CASSDGRYGYTF

d_call: TRBD1
v_call: TRBV5-1
clone_size: -
j_call: TRBJ1-2
cdr3_nt: TGCGCCAGCAGGGCCGGGACAGGGCACTATGGCTACACCTTC
cdr3_aa: CASRAGTGHYGYTF

d_call: -
v_call: TRBV4-3
clone_size: -
j_call: TRBJ2-7
cdr3_nt: TGCGCCAGCAGCCAAGACAGCATCGACGAGCAGTACTTC
cdr3_aa: CASSQDSIDEQYF

d_call: -
v_call: TRBV9
clone_size: -
j_call: TRBJ2-1
cdr3_nt: TGTGCCAGCAGCCCACACCGGGACCCTAGGGGCCCCAATGAGCAGTTCTTC
cdr3_aa: CASSPHRDPRGPNEQFF

d_call: -
v_call: TRBV7-9
clone_size: -
j_call: TRBJ2-1
cdr3_nt: TGTGCCAGCAGCCCGGGGGCGGACGGGCGAGGTTACAATGAGCAGTTCTTC
cdr3_aa: CASSPGADGRGYNEQFF

d_call: -
v_call: TRBV28
clone_size: -
j_call: TRBJ2-3
cdr3_nt: TGTGCCAGCAGTTTCCCAGGGGCAGATACGCAGTATTTT
cdr3_aa: CASSFPGADTQYF